This TCR beta chain was identified in a study of control samples from healthy donors and cancer patients. TCRdb's table, derived via immunoSEQ multiplex PCR, lists solely in-frame clones and lacks some. This table has over 50,000 clones, about 80% appearing once. The germline CDR1 and CDR2 sequences are SGHAT and FQNNGV. The ends lost 6 bases at V and 5 bases at J; junction bases unmatched: 4. The CDR3 loop spans 15 amino acids. This clone came up once. The sequence came from a man aged 65-85 years in good health. The chain carries TRBV11-2 and TRBJ2-2; 12 nucleotides line up with TRBD2. The specimen sequenced was blood. CDR3 in amino acids: CASSRLAGDTGELFF. In nucleotides, the CDR3 is TGTGCCAGCAGTAGACTAGCGGGAGATACCGGGGAGCTGTTTTTT.